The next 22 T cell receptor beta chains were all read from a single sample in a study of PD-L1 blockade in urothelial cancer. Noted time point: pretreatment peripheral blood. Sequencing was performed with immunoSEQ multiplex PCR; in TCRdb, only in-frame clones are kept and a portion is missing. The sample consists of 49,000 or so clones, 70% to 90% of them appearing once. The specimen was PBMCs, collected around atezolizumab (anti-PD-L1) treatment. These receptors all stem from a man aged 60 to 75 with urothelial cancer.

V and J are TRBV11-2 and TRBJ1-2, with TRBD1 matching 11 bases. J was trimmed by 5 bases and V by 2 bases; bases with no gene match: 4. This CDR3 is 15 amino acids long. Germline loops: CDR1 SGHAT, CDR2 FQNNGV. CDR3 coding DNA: TGTGCCAGCAGCTTACTTGGGACAGGGGGATATGGCTACACCTTC. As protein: CASSLLGTGGYGYTF.

This CDR3 is CASSVASTDTQYF. The CDR3 region has the DNA TGTGCCAGCAGCGTAGCTAGCACAGATACGCAGTATTTT. This chain uses TRBV9 with TRBJ2-3; D is unresolved. The CDR3 covers 13 residues. Trimming pared 0 bases from V and 0 bases from J, leaving 2 bases between. Germline V gene sequence: CDR1 SGDLS, CDR2 YYNGEE.

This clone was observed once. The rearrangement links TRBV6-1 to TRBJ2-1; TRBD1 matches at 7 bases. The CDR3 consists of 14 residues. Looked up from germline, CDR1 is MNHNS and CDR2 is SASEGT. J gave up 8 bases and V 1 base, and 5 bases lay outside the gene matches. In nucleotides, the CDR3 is TGTGCCAGCAGTGAAGTAACAGGGGTCTATGAGCAGTTCTTC. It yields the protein CASSEVTGVYEQFF.

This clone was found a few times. The CDR3 nucleotides read TGTGCCAGCAGCCACCCTTGGACAGAAAGCTCCTACGAGCAGTACTTC. It specifies CASSHPWTESSYEQYF. The chain recombines TRBV7-9 with TRBJ2-7; D is possibly TRBD1 (6 bases). V was cut by 5 bases and J by 0 bases, with 17 bases left in between. This CDR3 is built from 16 residues. CDR1 is SEHNR and CDR2 is FQNEAQ in the germline V gene (reference sequence).

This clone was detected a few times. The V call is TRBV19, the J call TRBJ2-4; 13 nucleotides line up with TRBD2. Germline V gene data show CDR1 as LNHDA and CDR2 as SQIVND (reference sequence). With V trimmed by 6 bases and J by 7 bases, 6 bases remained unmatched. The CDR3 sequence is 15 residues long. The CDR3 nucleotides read TGTGCCAGTAGCACTAGCGGGGGGGATTTCAACATTCAGTACTTC. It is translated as CASSTSGGDFNIQYF.

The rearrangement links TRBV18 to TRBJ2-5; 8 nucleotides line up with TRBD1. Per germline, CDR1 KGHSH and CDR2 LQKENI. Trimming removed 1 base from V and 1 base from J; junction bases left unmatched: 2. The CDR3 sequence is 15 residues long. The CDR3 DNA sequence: TGTGCCAGCTCACCACTGACAGGGGCCCAAGAGACCCAGTACTTC. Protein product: CASSPLTGAQETQYF.

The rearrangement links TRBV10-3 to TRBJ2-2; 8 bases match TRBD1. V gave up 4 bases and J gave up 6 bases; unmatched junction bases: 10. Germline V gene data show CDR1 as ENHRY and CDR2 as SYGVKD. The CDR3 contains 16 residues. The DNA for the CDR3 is TGTGCCATCAGTGCGGCAGGACAGGGCACCGCCGGGGAGCTGTTTTTT. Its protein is CAISAAGQGTAGELFF.

CDR3 sequence: CASTDRNTEAFF. The CDR3 coding sequence is TGTGCCAGCACGGACAGGAACACTGAAGCTTTCTTT. This sequence joins TRBV7-9 and TRBJ1-1; D might be TRBD1 (6 bases). Trimming pared 7 bases from V and 1 base from J, leaving 7 bases between. The CDR3 is 12 amino acids. The V gene's germline CDR1 is SEHNR and CDR2 FQNEAQ (reference sequence).

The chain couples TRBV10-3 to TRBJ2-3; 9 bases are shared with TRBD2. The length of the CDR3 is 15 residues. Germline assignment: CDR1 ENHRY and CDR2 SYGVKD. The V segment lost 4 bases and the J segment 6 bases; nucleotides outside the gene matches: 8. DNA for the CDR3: TGTGCCATCAGTGTTGGCCTAGCGGGGTACGATACGCAGTATTTT. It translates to CAISVGLAGYDTQYF.

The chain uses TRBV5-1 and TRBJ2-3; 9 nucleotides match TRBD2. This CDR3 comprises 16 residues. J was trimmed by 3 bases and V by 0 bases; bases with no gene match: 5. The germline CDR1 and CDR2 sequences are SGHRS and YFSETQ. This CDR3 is CASSLAGLAGTDTQYF. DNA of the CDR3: TGCGCCAGCAGCTTGGCCGGGCTAGCGGGGACAGATACGCAGTATTTT. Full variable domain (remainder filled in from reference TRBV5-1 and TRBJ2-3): KAGVTQTPRYLIKTRGQQVTLSCSPISGHRSVSWYQQTPGQGLQFLFEYFSETQRNKGNFPGRFSGRQFSNSRSEMNVSTLELGDSALYLCASSLAGLAGTDTQYFGPGTRLTVL.

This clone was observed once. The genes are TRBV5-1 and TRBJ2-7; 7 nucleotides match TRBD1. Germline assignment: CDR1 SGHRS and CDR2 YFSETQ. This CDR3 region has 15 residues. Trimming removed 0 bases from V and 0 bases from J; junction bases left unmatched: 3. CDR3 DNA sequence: TGCGCCAGCAGCTTGGAGGGACAGTACTCCTACGAGCAGTACTTC. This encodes CASSLEGQYSYEQYF. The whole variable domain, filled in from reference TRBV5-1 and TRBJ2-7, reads KAGVTQTPRYLIKTRGQQVTLSCSPISGHRSVSWYQQTPGQGLQFLFEYFSETQRNKGNFPGRFSGRQFSNSRSEMNVSTLELGDSALYLCASSLEGQYSYEQYFGPGTRLTVT.

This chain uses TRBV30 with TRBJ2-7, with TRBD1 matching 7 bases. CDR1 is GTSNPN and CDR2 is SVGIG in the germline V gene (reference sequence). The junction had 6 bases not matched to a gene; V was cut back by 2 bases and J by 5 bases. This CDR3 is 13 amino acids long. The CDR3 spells CAWSSRGQNEQYF. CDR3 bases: TGTGCCTGGAGTTCTAGGGGGCAGAACGAGCAGTACTTC. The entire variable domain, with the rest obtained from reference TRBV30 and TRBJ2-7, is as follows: SQTIHQWPATLVQPVGSPLSLECTVEGTSNPNLYWYRQAAGRGLQLLFYSVGIGQISSEVPQNLSASRPQDRQFILSSKKLLLSDSGFYLCAWSSRGQNEQYFGPGTRLTVT.

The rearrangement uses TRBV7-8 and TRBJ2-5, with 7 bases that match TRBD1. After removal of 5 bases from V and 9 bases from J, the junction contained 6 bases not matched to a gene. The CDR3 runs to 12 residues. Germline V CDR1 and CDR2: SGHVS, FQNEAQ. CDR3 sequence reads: CASSRTGEAQYF. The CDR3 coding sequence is TGTGCCAGCAGCCGAACAGGGGAAGCCCAGTACTTC.

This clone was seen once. CDR3 region: CASSQDLSTGVYGYTF. The CDR3 DNA follows: TGCGCCAGCAGCCAAGATCTTTCGACAGGGGTTTACGGCTACACCTTC. V usage is TRBV4-3 and J usage is TRBJ1-2; 8 nucleotides align to TRBD1. The CDR3 covers 16 residues. Losses at the gene ends were 0 bases for V and 8 bases for J; bases not matched to a gene: 11. The germline V gene encodes CDR1 LGHNA and CDR2 YSLEER.

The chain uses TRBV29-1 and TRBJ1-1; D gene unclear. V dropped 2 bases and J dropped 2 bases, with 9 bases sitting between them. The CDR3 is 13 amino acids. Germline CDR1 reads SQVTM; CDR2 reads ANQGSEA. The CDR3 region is CSVEIPSNTEAFF. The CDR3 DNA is TGCAGCGTTGAAATTCCCTCTAACACTGAAGCTTTCTTT.

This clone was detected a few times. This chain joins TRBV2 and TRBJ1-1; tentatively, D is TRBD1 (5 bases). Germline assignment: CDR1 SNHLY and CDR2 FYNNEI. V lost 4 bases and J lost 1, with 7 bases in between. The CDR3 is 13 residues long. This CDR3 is CASSVGGNTEAFF. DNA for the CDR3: TGTGCCAGCAGTGTCGGGGGGAACACTGAAGCTTTCTTT.

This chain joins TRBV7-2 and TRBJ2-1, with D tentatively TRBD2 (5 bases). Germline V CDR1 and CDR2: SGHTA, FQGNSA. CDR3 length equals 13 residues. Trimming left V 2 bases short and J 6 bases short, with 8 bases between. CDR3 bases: TGTGCCAGCAGCTTAACTAGAACCAATGAGCAGTTCTTC. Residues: CASSLTRTNEQFF.

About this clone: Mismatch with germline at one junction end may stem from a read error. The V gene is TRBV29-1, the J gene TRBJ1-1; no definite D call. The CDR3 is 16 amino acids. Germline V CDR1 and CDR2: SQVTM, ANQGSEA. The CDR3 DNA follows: TGCAGCGTTGAAAAGAGAGGTGCCGCGGCGAACCCTGAAGCTTTCTTT. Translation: CSVEKRGAAANPEAFF. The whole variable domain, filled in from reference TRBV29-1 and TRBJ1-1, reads SAVISQKPSRDICQRGTSLTIQCQVDSQVTMMFWYRQQPGQSLTLIATANQGSEATYESGFVIDKFPISRPNLTFSTLTVSNMSPEDSSIYLCSVEKRGAAANPEAFFGQGTRLTVV.

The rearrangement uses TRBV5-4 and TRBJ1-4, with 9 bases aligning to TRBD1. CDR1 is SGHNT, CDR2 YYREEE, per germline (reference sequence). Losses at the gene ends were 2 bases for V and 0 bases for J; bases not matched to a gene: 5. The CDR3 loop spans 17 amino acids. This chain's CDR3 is CASSFGQGLSTNEKLFF. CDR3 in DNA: TGTGCCAGCAGCTTCGGACAGGGGCTATCAACTAATGAAAAACTGTTTTTT.

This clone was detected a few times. CDR3 protein: CASSEDSSYEQYF. CDR3 DNA sequence: TGCGCCAGCAGCGAGGACAGCTCCTACGAGCAGTACTTC. The V gene is TRBV5-1, the J gene TRBJ2-7; D is possibly TRBD1 (6 bases). V dropped 4 bases and J dropped 0 bases, with 8 bases sitting between them. Germline loops: CDR1 SGHRS, CDR2 YFSETQ. The CDR3 sequence is 13 residues long.

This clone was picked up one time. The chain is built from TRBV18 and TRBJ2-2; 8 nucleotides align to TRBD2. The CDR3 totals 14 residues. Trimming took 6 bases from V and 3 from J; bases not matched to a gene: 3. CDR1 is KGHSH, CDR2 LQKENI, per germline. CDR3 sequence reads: CASSLGLDTGELFF. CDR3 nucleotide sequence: TGTGCCAGCTCTCTGGGACTAGACACCGGGGAGCTGTTTTTT.

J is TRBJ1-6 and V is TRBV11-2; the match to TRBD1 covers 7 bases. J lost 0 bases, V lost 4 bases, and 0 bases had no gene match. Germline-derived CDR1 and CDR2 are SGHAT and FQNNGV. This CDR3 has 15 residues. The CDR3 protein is CASSSGGSYNSPLHF. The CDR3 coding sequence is TGTGCCAGCAGCTCAGGGGGCTCCTATAATTCACCCCTCCACTTT. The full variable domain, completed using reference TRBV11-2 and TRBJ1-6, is EAGVAQSPRYKIIEKRQSVAFWCNPISGHATLYWYQQILGQGPKLLIQFQNNGVVDDSQLPKDRFSAERLKGVDSTLKIQPAKLEDSAVYLCASSSGGSYNSPLHFGNGTRLTVT.